What follows is one TCR beta chain and its context. These data belong to a study of blood T cell repertoires in COVID-19. Repertoires were generated with immunoSEQ multiplex PCR, while TCRdb's copy carries only in-frame clones and drops some. The table shows about 160,000 clones, with 82% occurring only once. Seattle's enrolled individuals joined amid active infection and were then monitored longitudinally. The V gene lost 0 bases and the J gene lost 5 bases, with 16 bases spanning the gap. From germline, CDR1 is MNHEY and CDR2 SVGAGI. The CDR3 consists of 16 residues. This chain joins TRBV6-5 and TRBJ2-5; D might be TRBD2 (5 bases). The receptor's source is a woman in her thirties or forties with COVID-19, enrolled during active disease. What was sequenced was peripheral blood. CDR3 region: CASSYSGSGSSETQYF. The CDR3 DNA reads TGTGCCAGCAGTTACTCGGGGTCGGGGTCGTCGGAGACCCAGTACTTC.